This TCR beta chain came from a study of PD-1 blockade in classical Hodgkin lymphoma. Findings and limits, study-wide: For complete responders, baseline diversity was comparable to that of newly diagnosed patients.

Germline assignment: CDR1 DFQATT and CDR2 SNEGSKA (reference sequence). Trimming took off 6 bases at V and 11 bases at J, with 13 bases between the two ends. This CDR3 region has 11 residues. Time point denoted: cycle 4 day 1 (C4D1), after less than seven weeks of nivolumab. No patient escaped relapse after autologous stem cell transplantation, and brentuximab vedotin exposure varied. Here immunoSEQ multiplex PCR was the method, and the copy in TCRdb shows in-frame clones only, minus some. Of fewer than 25,000 clones in the sample, 80% to 90% are singletons; the top ten hold 6.2%. The sample holds a few counts of this clone. Its antigen is still unknown.

This receptor was obtained from a human donor with classical Hodgkin lymphoma. V gene TRBV20-1 combines with J gene TRBJ2-2; D unresolved. The sample here was peripheral blood mononuclear cells (PBMCs), taken before the fourth cycle of nivolumab. The CDR3 reads CSAPGGGELFF. CDR3 nucleotide sequence: TGCAGTGCCCCCGGTGGCGGTGAGCTGTTTTTT.